This T cell receptor beta chain comes out of a study of cytomegalovirus exposure and HLA in healthy donors. Across the whole study: Of roughly 400 genotyped donors, approximately 84% clustered with self-reported Caucasian donors. Whole-study findings and limits: The investigators catalogued under 200 TCR beta chains as cytomegalovirus-associated. Versus the approximately 700-donor mean, an Asian-associated ancestry cluster reportedly showed fewer N-insertions in a later analysis.

The CDR3 totals 17 residues. Trimming took off 2 bases at V and 1 base at J, with 17 bases between the two ends. Germline CDR1 and CDR2: PRHDT and FYEKMQ (reference sequence). The PCR employed 60 Vbeta primers together with 13 Jbeta primers. Only in-frame clones appear in the TCRdb table, and some are missing; sequencing was by immunoSEQ multiplex PCR. Here the sample spans around 150,000 clones, roughly 78% being singletons. Worth noting for this clone: Its antigen is not identified.

The chain carries TRBV13 and TRBJ2-5; a possible D gene is TRBD2 (6 bases). The receptor was isolated from a middle-aged man in good health and CMV-seropositive. Sequencing was performed on PBMCs. The CDR3 DNA reads TGTGCCAGCAGCTTAAAGGCGCGGGGTAGGGCCCAAGAGACCCAGTACTTC. Translated, it gives CASSLKARGRAQETQYF.